This T cell receptor beta chain was identified in a study of T-cell memory formation after mild COVID-19 (dated by TCRdb to about 2021). Background on the whole study: Most TCR sequence clusters were specific to one of the two donors. T-cell clones expanding and contracting after mild COVID-19 in a couple of donors were tracked by longitudinal TCRalpha and TCRbeta repertoire sequencing. The cohort comprised two young, previously healthy adult volunteers, one female and one male. What the study reported, not specific to this receptor: Only a couple of mild cases were covered by the study, and larger cohorts that include severe cases with pre-infection samples were considered necessary. Clones that contracted from day 15 to 85 showed balanced CD4/CD8 phenotypes, whereas a second wave of clones that expanded from day 15 to 37 leaned towards CD4+. Contracting CD4+ clones were located mainly in the CM and EM memory subsets, whereas CD8+ clones were found to be enriched in EMRA. SARS-CoV-2 specificity was not confirmed for the second-wave clones peaking on day 37. Some responding clones were found in pre-infection memory, which suggests that pre-existing cross-reactive memory T cells took part in the SARS-CoV-2 response.

From the germline V gene, CDR1 is MGHRA and CDR2 is YSYEKL. From the cysteine up to the phenylalanine, the CDR3 has a length of 14 residues. Of all the DNA, just the CDR3 is kept, 42 bases in frame from base 1. V loses 1 base, J loses 6 bases, and the germline ends lie 10 bases apart. PBMCs were isolated by Ficoll-Paque density gradient centrifugation. As regards this clonotype: The antigen it binds to is not known. Base qualities are not at hand, and no much larger clone is one base apart.

Sequenced using an Illumina NovaSeq 6000. Using 5'RACE with constant-segment primers, TCRalpha and TCRbeta cDNA libraries were constructed, with sample barcodes and unique molecular identifiers added in the process. Trizol reagent was used to extract RNA from every sample. Libraries were amplified in two PCR steps, with a second sample barcode and Illumina TruSeq adapters added in the second step. The libraries were sequenced on an Illumina NovaSeq using 2 x 150 bp paired-end reads. On the authors' methods: With migec v1.2.7, reads were demultiplexed and then collapsed into UMI-guided consensus sequences. With mixcr v2.1.11, UMI consensuses were aligned to TRA and TRB V and J templates and assembled into clonotypes. Clonotypes were classified as expanded or contracted when called significant by both edgeR and NoisET, with noise models trained on biological replicates. For edgeR calls, a false discovery rate-adjusted p below 0.01 and a log2 fold-change threshold of 1 were applied. As an exploratory analysis of dynamics, max-normalized trajectories of the 1000 most abundant clonotypes were examined by PCA with hierarchical clustering. Each responding clone was given a CD4 or CD8 phenotype based on the CD4+ and CD8+ repertoires, which had been sequenced separately. TCRdb reran the public reads through fastp at Q25 and MiXCR, keeping productive beta chains. Every CDR3 protein is listed once, alongside the most common genes and DNA of its rows. The V and J calls and clone size are TCRdb's, not the authors'. The sample records 65,000 to 100,000 distinct CDR3 sequences, around 13% of which are singletons. The top ten constitute more than 35% of the sample.

Sequencing was carried out using PBMCs or a T cell subset sorted from them (not recorded which). Recombination joined TRBV4-1 with TRBJ1-5, with no confident D gene call. This clonotype originated in a man aged 18 to 29 who had mild COVID-19 (a few samples of this study predate the infection). The sample titles of this study are shuffled in the database, so cell type and time point are left out; the donor was told from shared clones. The sequenced DNA: TGCGCCAGCAGCCAAGTCAATGGGATTCAGCCCCAGCATTTT. This translates into CASSQVNGIQPQHF.